Sequencing of this TCR beta chain was carried out in a study of blood T cell repertoires in COVID-19 (TCRdb year 2020). Turning to the overall study: Samples covering the acute and convalescent phases of COVID-19 were provided by collaborators in the United States, Italy and Spain. Deeply sampled blood TCRbeta repertoires from subjects exposed to, actively infected with, or recovered from COVID-19 were included in the dataset. A freely available public database, intended as a resource for researchers studying the immune response to SARS-CoV-2, is where the repertoires were released. Samples were obtained from the ongoing ImmuneRACE study (first 160 participants) and from some 1,200 subjects provided by 6 global collaborators. Sample metadata almost always included a de-identified subject ID, COVID-19 status, age in years and sex. The prospective study material was composed of cDNA or gDNA derived from T cells, B-cell-depleted T cells, or PBMCs. Where available, HLA class I and class II types were obtained from metadata supplied by the sample provider rather than from assay-based typing.

The immunoSEQ Assay, a bias-controlled multiplex PCR, was used to amplify TCRbeta CDR3 regions from genomic DNA. On the study's bioinformatics: The number of nucleated cells in each sample was estimated by amplification of reference gene primers within the assay. To quantify the absolute abundance of each unique TCRbeta CDR3 rearrangement, sequence reads were collapsed and filtered. Productive Simpson clonality was computed per sample as the square root of Simpson's diversity index over productive rearrangements. TCRdb stores this immuneACCESS table with in-frame sequences only. Part of the clones is absent; in the studies checked, under half of the shortfall reflects unresolved V genes, and no reason is known for the rest. From that table come the V and J calls and clone size; the DNA was used to work out D and trimming. The sample has 19,000 or so clones on record, roughly four fifths of them singletons. The ten largest clones take up over 5% of the sample.

From the germline V gene, CDR1 is MDHEN and CDR2 is SYDVKM. Including the terminal cysteine and phenylalanine, the CDR3 comprises 14 residues. Here the CDR3 DNA is all that survives: 42 bases in frame from base 1. V ends up 2 bases short and J 4 bases short, with an unmatched junction base count of 3. General findings and caveats noted by the study authors: Clinical and demographic metadata were provided uncurated, with the amount varying by source and participant.

Whole blood was collected in K2EDTA tubes by collaborating institutions according to the institutions' own protocols. For TCRbeta analysis, collaborator samples were shipped as frozen whole blood, as isolated PBMCs, or as DNA extracted from either sample type. This clone appeared a single time. Its antigen is still unknown. Per-base qualities were not stored, and no clone one base away is much larger. The chain was built from TRBV28 and TRBJ2-7; 9 nucleotides in the junction match TRBD2. The sample comprised peripheral blood. This TCR was sampled from a human donor in a cohort sampled during active COVID-19. The CDR3 here reads CASSLGGGVYEQYF. The nucleotide sequence reads as follows: TGTGCCAGCAGTTTAGGCGGGGGGGTATACGAGCAGTACTTC.